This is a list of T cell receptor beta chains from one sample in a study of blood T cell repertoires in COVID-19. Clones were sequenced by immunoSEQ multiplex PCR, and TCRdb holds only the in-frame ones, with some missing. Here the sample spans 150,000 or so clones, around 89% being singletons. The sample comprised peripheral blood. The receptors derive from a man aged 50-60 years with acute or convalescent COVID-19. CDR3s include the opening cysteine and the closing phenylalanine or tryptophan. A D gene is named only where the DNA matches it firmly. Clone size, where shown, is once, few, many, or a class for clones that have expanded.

CASSQRQGIGNQPQHF	TGCGCCAGCAGCCAAAGACAGGGGATCGGCAATCAGCCCCAGCATTTT	TRBJ1-5	TRBD1	16	.	TRBV4-1
CASSQGELNEQFF	TGTGCCAGCAGCCAAGGGGAGCTCAATGAGCAGTTCTTC	TRBJ2-1	.	13	.	TRBV14
CASSLVVQPQHF	TGTGCCAGCAGTTTGGTAGTCCAGCCCCAGCATTTT	TRBJ1-5	.	12	.	TRBV28
CASSPGTGTNNEQFF	TGTGCCAGCTCACCAGGGACAGGGACGAACAATGAGCAGTTCTTC	TRBJ2-1	TRBD1	15	once	TRBV18
CASSSRTALSYEQYF	TGTGCCAGCAGCTCCAGGACAGCCCTCTCCTACGAGCAGTACTTC	TRBJ2-7	.	15	.	TRBV5-4
CASSLGNQPQHF	TGCGCCAGCAGTCTTGGCAATCAGCCCCAGCATTTT	TRBJ1-5	.	12	.	TRBV10-1
CASSVGEVSHEQYF	TGTGCCAGCAGCGTAGGGGAGGTTTCCCACGAGCAGTACTTC	TRBJ2-7	.	14	.	TRBV9
CASSTRETGKNGELFF	TGTGCCAGCAGCACTAGGGAGACAGGGAAGAACGGGGAGCTGTTTTTT	TRBJ2-2	TRBD1	16	.	TRBV7-2
CASSLVGTAQSFGYTF	TGTGCCAGCAGCTTAGTGGGGACAGCACAATCCTTTGGCTACACCTTC	TRBJ1-2	TRBD1	16	.	TRBV11-2
CASSRWLAGGQETQYF	TGTGCCAGCAGCCGATGGCTCGCCGGCGGACAAGAGACCCAGTACTTC	TRBJ2-5	.	16	.	TRBV7-9
CSATTYGGLAVYNEQFF	TGCAGCGCTACGACCTACGGGGGACTAGCGGTTTACAATGAGCAGTTCTTC	TRBJ2-1	TRBD2	17	.	TRBV29-1
CASSLEYIGHF	TGTGCCAGCAGCTTAGAGTACATTGGGCATTTT	TRBJ1-5	.	11	.	TRBV11-2
CASSSQGGMDNSPLHF	TGTGCCAGCAGCTCCCAAGGGGGAATGGATAATTCACCCCTCCACTTT	TRBJ1-6	.	16	.	TRBV7-2
CATSRRTSGYNEQFF	TGTGCCACCAGCAGACGGACTAGCGGCTACAATGAGCAGTTCTTC	TRBJ2-1	TRBD2	15	.	TRBV15
CASSPPSGLQWDEQFF	TGTGCCAGCAGTCCCCCTAGCGGGCTACAGTGGGATGAGCAGTTCTTC	TRBJ2-1	TRBD2	16	.	TRBV27
CASSLALSRADTQYF	TGTGCCAGCAGCTTAGCGCTTAGCAGGGCCGATACGCAGTATTTT	TRBJ2-3	.	15	once	TRBV7-8
CASSAPGQGVSEAFF	TGTGCCAGTAGTGCACCGGGACAGGGGGTCTCTGAAGCTTTCTTT	TRBJ1-1	TRBD1	15	.	TRBV19
CASSWVRAGQGNGNIQYF	TGTGCCAGCAGCTGGGTACGGGCGGGACAGGGAAACGGTAACATTCAGTACTTC	TRBJ2-4	TRBD1	18	.	TRBV13
CASSRWDSPSGNTIYF	TGTGCCAGCAGCCGTTGGGACAGCCCCTCTGGAAACACCATATATTTT	TRBJ1-3	TRBD1	16	.	TRBV9
CASSRGLVRYEQYF	TGTGCCAGCAGCCGCGGACTAGTCCGCTACGAGCAGTACTTC	TRBJ2-7	TRBD2	14	.	TRBV4-2
CASSETEGQNYEQYF	TGTGCCAGCAGTGAAACGGAGGGACAGAACTACGAGCAGTACTTC	TRBJ2-7	.	15	.	TRBV6-1
CASGLTGTGEQYF	TGTGCTAGTGGTTTGACAGGGACGGGCGAGCAGTACTTC	TRBJ2-7	.	13	.	TRBV12-5
CASRDAGTGNPNYGYTF	TGTGCCAGTCGGGATGCCGGGACAGGGAACCCGAACTATGGCTACACCTTC	TRBJ1-2	TRBD1	17	.	TRBV19
CAWSLRGRLEKLFF	TGTGCCTGGAGTCTAAGGGGCCGGTTGGAAAAACTGTTTTTT	TRBJ1-4	.	14	.	TRBV30
CSVGQATPNEKLFF	TGCAGCGTTGGACAGGCCACTCCTAATGAAAAACTGTTTTTT	TRBJ1-4	.	14	.	TRBV29-1
CASSQDSTVQETQYF	TGTGCCAGCAGCCAAGATTCAACAGTTCAAGAGACCCAGTACTTC	TRBJ2-5	.	15	.	TRBV3-1/TRBV3-2
CAIREDRGEVQYF	TGTGCCATCAGGGAGGACAGGGGTGAGGTTCAGTACTTC	TRBJ2-7	TRBD1	13	.	TRBV10-3
CASTPSGTPNSYEQYF	TGTGCCAGCACCCCTTCTGGGACACCGAACAGTTACGAGCAGTACTTC	TRBJ2-7	.	16	.	TRBV28
CASSPQGNYGYTF	TGTGCCAGCAGCCCTCAGGGAAACTATGGCTACACCTTC	TRBJ1-2	.	13	.	TRBV11-2
CASSEGAWGNTEAFF	TGCGCCAGCAGTGAGGGGGCTTGGGGGAACACTGAAGCTTTCTTT	TRBJ1-1	.	15	once	TRBV10-1
CASKDRATLGPQHF	TGTGCCAGTAAGGACAGGGCCACCCTAGGGCCCCAGCATTTT	TRBJ1-5	TRBD1	14	.	TRBV19
CATSDERGLGYTF	TGTGCCACCAGTGATGAAAGGGGTTTGGGCTACACCTTC	TRBJ1-2	.	13	.	TRBV24-1
CASTPGGGTGQPQHF	TGTGCCAGCACTCCAGGAGGGGGCACGGGTCAGCCCCAGCATTTT	TRBJ1-5	TRBD1	15	once	TRBV7-2
CASRRGGAETQYF	TGTGCCAGCAGGCGAGGCGGGGCGGAGACCCAGTACTTC	TRBJ2-5	.	13	.	TRBV2
CASSPGQSSYNEQFF	TGTGCCAGCAGCCCGGGACAAAGCTCCTACAATGAGCAGTTCTTC	TRBJ2-1	.	15	few	TRBV6-4
CASRRDRNDNQPQHF	TGTGCCAGCAGGCGGGACAGAAACGACAATCAGCCCCAGCATTTT	TRBJ1-5	TRBD1	15	.	TRBV2
CASSPLPGLANNEQFF	TGTGCCAGCTCACCACTACCGGGACTAGCTAACAATGAGCAGTTCTTC	TRBJ2-1	TRBD2	16	.	TRBV18
CASSLVGHRSSYNEQFF	TGTGCCAGCAGCTTGGTAGGCCACCGGAGCTCCTACAATGAGCAGTTCTTC	TRBJ2-1	.	17	.	TRBV5-6
CASTFAYDTEAFF	TGTGCCAGCACCTTCGCCTATGACACTGAAGCTTTCTTT	TRBJ1-1	.	13	.	TRBV6-5
CASRGGGRQETQYF	TGTGCCAGCAGAGGCGGGGGGCGCCAAGAGACCCAGTACTTC	TRBJ2-5	TRBD2	14	.	TRBV7-9
CASSPDNLYGYTF	TGTGCCAGCAGCCCAGACAACCTGTATGGCTACACCTTC	TRBJ1-2	.	13	.	TRBV7-9
CASSIPGTDTQYF	TGTGCCAGTAGTATACCGGGCACAGATACGCAGTATTTT	TRBJ2-3	.	13	once	TRBV19
CASSAEGELFF	TGTGCCAGCAGCGCGGAAGGAGAACTGTTTTTT	TRBJ1-4	.	11	.	TRBV9
CASSPGAGYYGYTF	TGTGCCAGCAGCCCAGGGGCAGGTTACTATGGCTACACCTTC	TRBJ1-2	.	14	once	TRBV5-6
CASSLVPRDLTRVNTEAFF	TGTGCCAGCAGCTTGGTTCCACGGGACTTAACTAGGGTGAACACTGAAGCTTTCTTT	TRBJ1-1	.	19	.	TRBV5-8
CASSVRSGYTF	TGTGCCAGCAGTGTAAGGAGTGGCTACACCTTC	TRBJ1-2	.	11	.	TRBV2
CASSIYRQGHPEQYF	TGTGCCAGTAGTATATACCGACAGGGGCACCCCGAGCAGTACTTC	TRBJ2-7	TRBD1	15	once	TRBV19
CASSDSLAGGADTQYF	TGTGCCAGCAGTGATTCGTTAGCGGGAGGGGCAGATACGCAGTATTTT	TRBJ2-3	TRBD2	16	.	TRBV25-1
CASGLDPARGGVSNQPQHF	TGTGCTAGTGGTTTGGACCCAGCCCGCGGGGGGGTGAGCAATCAGCCCCAGCATTTT	TRBJ1-5	.	19	.	TRBV12-5
CASSSDRVRGYTEAFF	TGTGCCAGCAGTTCAGACAGGGTACGGGGTTACACTGAAGCTTTCTTT	TRBJ1-1	TRBD1	16	.	TRBV6-5
CASSLRRGDTEAFF	TGTGCCAGCAGCTTAAGACGGGGGGACACTGAAGCTTTCTTT	TRBJ1-1	.	14	.	TRBV7-2
CASRIQDLTSGGHHNEQFF	TGTGCCAGCAGGATACAAGACCTTACTAGCGGGGGGCACCACAATGAGCAGTTCTTC	TRBJ2-1	TRBD2	19	.	TRBV2
CASRSSSGGYQETQYF	TGTGCCAGCAGATCGTCTAGCGGGGGGTACCAAGAGACCCAGTACTTC	TRBJ2-5	TRBD2	16	.	TRBV27
CASKLGQGGNEQFF	TGTGCCAGCAAGCTGGGACAGGGGGGGAATGAGCAGTTCTTC	TRBJ2-1	TRBD1	14	.	TRBV2
CATSRGDSNNSPLHF	TGTGCCACCAGCAGAGGGGACAGTAATAATTCACCCCTCCACTTT	TRBJ1-6	TRBD1	15	.	TRBV15
CASSELGAMNTEAFF	TGTGCCAGTAGTGAGCTGGGGGCCATGAACACTGAAGCTTTCTTT	TRBJ1-1	.	15	.	TRBV19
CASSSQGQGEKLFF	TGCGCCAGCAGCTCACAGGGCCAGGGAGAAAAACTGTTTTTT	TRBJ1-4	.	14	few	TRBV5-1
CASSQGNRPRGDTQYF	TGCGCCAGCAGCCAAGGCAACAGGCCAAGGGGGGATACGCAGTATTTT	TRBJ2-3	.	16	once	TRBV4-1
CASRQNSNTDTQYF	TGTGCCAGCAGGCAAAATTCTAACACAGATACGCAGTATTTT	TRBJ2-3	.	14	.	TRBV11-3